This T cell receptor beta chain was recorded in a study of technical replicates of blood from several donors. Method: immunoSEQ multiplex PCR; TCRdb's copy keeps in-frame clones and lacks some. The data show tens of thousands of clones, with 93% seen just once and approximately 0.25% held by the top ten. The ends lost 6 bases at V and 7 bases at J; junction bases unmatched: 3. The germline V gene encodes CDR1 MNHEY and CDR2 SVGAGI. This CDR3 spans 12 amino acids. The clonotype comes from a human donor in good health. The rearrangement joins TRBV6-5 to TRBJ1-2; TRBD1 matches at 9 bases. What was sequenced was T cells isolated from PBMCs. The CDR3 coding sequence is TGTGCCAGCAGCTCGGACAGGGGTGGCTACACCTTC. Encoded protein: CASSSDRGGYTF.